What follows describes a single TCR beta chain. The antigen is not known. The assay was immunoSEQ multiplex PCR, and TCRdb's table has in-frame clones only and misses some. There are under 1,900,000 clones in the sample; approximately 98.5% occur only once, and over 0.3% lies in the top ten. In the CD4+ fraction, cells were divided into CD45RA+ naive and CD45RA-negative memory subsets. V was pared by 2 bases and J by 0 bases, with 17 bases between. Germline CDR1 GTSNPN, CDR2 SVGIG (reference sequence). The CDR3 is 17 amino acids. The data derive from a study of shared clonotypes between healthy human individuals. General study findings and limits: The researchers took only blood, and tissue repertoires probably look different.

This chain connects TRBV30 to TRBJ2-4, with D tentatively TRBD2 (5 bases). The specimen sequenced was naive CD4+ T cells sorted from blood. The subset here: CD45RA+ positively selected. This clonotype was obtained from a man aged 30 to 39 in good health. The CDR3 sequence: CAWSRESGRGAKNIQYF. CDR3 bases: TGTGCCTGGAGTAGGGAGTCGGGCCGGGGAGCCAAAAACATTCAGTACTTC.